The rows below give T cell receptor beta chains drawn from one sample of a study of blood T cells in healthy people across ages. TCRdb passed the 5' RACE reads through MiXCR, listing each CDR3 protein once. The sample includes over 1.5 million distinct CDR3 sequences, about 49% of them seen just once. Specimen: blood. These receptors originate from a woman between 40 and 50 years old in good health. CDR3s include the opening cysteine and the closing phenylalanine or tryptophan. The D gene is left open where the match is weak. Only some rows state a clone size, as once, few, many or a class for expanded clones.

j_call cdr3_length clone_size d_call v_call cdr3_aa cdr3_nt
TRBJ1-6 14 . TRBD1 TRBV20-1 CSARRTGGNSPLHF TGCAGTGCTAGACGGACAGGGGGGAATTCACCCCTCCACTTT
TRBJ2-5 14 . TRBD2 TRBV12-3/TRBV12-4 CASQSGGAWETQYF TGTGCCAGCCAAAGCGGGGGGGCTTGGGAGACCCAGTACTTC
TRBJ2-5 16 . . TRBV7-2 CASSLTRGMNQETQYF TGTGCCAGCAGCTTAACCCGGGGCATGAATCAAGAGACCCAGTACTTC
TRBJ2-5 17 . TRBD2 TRBV12-3/TRBV12-4 CASSLLTGTSGQETQYF TGTGCCAGCAGCCTCTTAACCGGGACTAGCGGACAAGAGACCCAGTACTTC
TRBJ2-7 14 . . TRBV19 CASSIGDASYEQYF TGTGCCAGTAGTATTGGGGACGCCAGCTACGAGCAGTACTTC
TRBJ2-1 16 . . TRBV18 CASSPPATWVVNEQFF TGTGCCAGCTCACCACCGGCGACATGGGTAGTCAATGAGCAGTTCTTC
TRBJ2-1 16 . . TRBV2 CASDNGSPSSYNEQFF TGTGCCAGCGACAACGGGAGTCCGAGCTCCTACAATGAGCAGTTCTTC
TRBJ1-2 14 . . TRBV2 CASSEQGATGGYTF TGTGCCAGCAGTGAACAGGGAGCTACGGGAGGCTACACCTTC
TRBJ1-2 12 . . TRBV10-3 CAISEDINGYTF TGTGCCATCAGTGAGGACATCAATGGCTACACCTTC
TRBJ2-1 14 . . TRBV28 CVSIVRQGPNEQFF TGTGTCAGCATTGTCCGCCAGGGGCCCAATGAGCAGTTCTTC
TRBJ2-2 15 . . TRBV5-1 CASSLVGGRTGELFF TGCGCCAGCAGCTTAGTAGGGGGACGCACCGGGGAGCTGTTTTTT
TRBJ2-5 12 few . TRBV21-1 CARTKGDETQYF TGTGCCAGAACCAAAGGGGACGAGACCCAGTACTTC
TRBJ1-6 20 once TRBD1 TRBV7-8 CASSLRFRGERDRASSPLHF TGTGCCAGCAGCTTACGATTCCGGGGCGAGCGGGACAGGGCAAGTTCACCCCTCCACTTT
TRBJ1-2 18 few TRBD1 TRBV7-2 CASSPNPGQGNKYYGYTF TGTGCCAGCAGCCCAAATCCGGGACAGGGAAATAAGTACTATGGCTACACCTTC
TRBJ2-1 14 . . TRBV5-1 CASMLETSQDEQFF TGCGCCAGCATGTTGGAAACCAGCCAGGATGAGCAGTTCTTC
TRBJ2-7 14 . . TRBV6-5 CASRPAGRTYEQYF TGTGCCAGCAGACCCGCTGGACGGACCTACGAGCAGTACTTC
TRBJ1-2 14 . TRBD1 TRBV27 CASSVRGQSDGYTF TGTGCCAGCAGTGTCAGGGGGCAATCGGATGGCTACACCTTC
TRBJ1-5 11 . . TRBV6-6 CASGGFQPQHF TGTGCCAGCGGGGGGTTTCAGCCCCAGCATTTT
TRBJ2-5 16 few TRBD2 TRBV11-2 CASSLPPAGGQETQYF TGTGCCAGCAGCTTGCCCCCCGCGGGGGGGCAAGAGACCCAGTACTTC
TRBJ2-5 14 . TRBD2 TRBV20-1 CSADSGGAGETQYF TGCAGTGCTGATAGCGGGGGGGCAGGAGAGACCCAGTACTTC
TRBJ2-5 13 . . TRBV2 CASSIRNQETQYF TGTGCCAGCAGTATCCGCAACCAAGAGACCCAGTACTTC
TRBJ2-5 14 . . TRBV27 CASSSHGPGETQYF TGTGCCAGCAGTTCGCACGGACCCGGGGAGACCCAGTACTTC
TRBJ2-5 15 few TRBD1 TRBV10-3 CAISGQEGEKETQYF TGTGCCATCAGCGGACAGGAAGGGGAGAAAGAGACCCAGTACTTC
TRBJ2-5 14 . . TRBV15 CATSRDSTGRTQYF TGTGCCACCAGCAGAGATTCGACGGGAAGGACCCAGTACTTC
TRBJ2-3 15 . TRBD2 TRBV7-2 CASSLGSGDPDTQYF TGTGCCAGCAGCTTAGGTAGCGGGGACCCAGATACGCAGTATTTT
TRBJ2-1 15 . . TRBV27 CASSLMGTINNEQFF TGTGCCAGCAGTTTAATGGGGACGATTAACAATGAGCAGTTCTTC
TRBJ2-5 17 . TRBD2 TRBV20-1 CSARDGREAGGRETQYF TGCAGTGCTAGAGATGGAAGGGAGGCGGGGGGGCGAGAGACCCAGTACTTC
TRBJ1-4 13 . . TRBV20-1 CSAIRSINEKLFF TGCAGTGCTATCAGAAGCATTAATGAAAAACTGTTTTTT
TRBJ2-7 14 . . TRBV7-3 CASSLTSGIDEQYF TGTGCCAGCAGCTTAACCTCGGGTATCGACGAGCAGTACTTC
TRBJ2-7 15 few TRBD1 TRBV29-1 CSVEGLQTGGYEQYF TGCAGCGTTGAAGGACTGCAGACAGGGGGCTACGAGCAGTACTTC
TRBJ2-7 15 . . TRBV20-1 CSARDDTRSSYEQYF TGCAGTGCTAGAGATGACACCAGAAGCTCCTACGAGCAGTACTTC
TRBJ1-4 13 . . TRBV29-1 CSVEGEGNEKLFF TGCAGCGTTGAGGGTGAGGGTAATGAAAAACTGTTTTTT
TRBJ2-7 15 . . TRBV28 CASSPTRGRYYEQYF TGTGCCAGCAGTCCCACGAGAGGCAGGTACTACGAGCAGTACTTC
TRBJ2-1 16 . . TRBV7-2 CASSSRGGGSYNEQFF TGTGCCAGCAGCTCTAGGGGGGGGGGCTCCTACAATGAGCAGTTCTTC
TRBJ2-6 13 . . TRBV11-2 CASRFGGANVLTF TGTGCCAGCAGGTTTGGCGGGGCCAACGTCCTGACTTTC
TRBJ2-5 16 . TRBD1 TRBV5-1 CASSLPGQGGRETQYF TGCGCCAGCAGCCTTCCGGGACAGGGAGGGCGAGAGACCCAGTACTTC
TRBJ1-2 16 . TRBD1 TRBV7-9 CASSPPDREENSGYTF TGTGCCAGCAGCCCCCCGGACAGGGAAGAAAATAGTGGCTACACCTTC
TRBJ2-1 14 . TRBD1 TRBV5-1 CVSSLGTAYNEQFF TGCGTCAGCAGCTTGGGGACAGCCTACAATGAGCAGTTCTTC
TRBJ2-7 17 once . TRBV18 CASSPPILAGSFYEQYF TGTGCCAGCTCACCACCGATCTTAGCAGGGAGTTTCTACGAGCAGTACTTC
TRBJ2-1 13 . . TRBV18 CASPRDGYNEQFF TGTGCCAGTCCCCGGGACGGTTACAATGAGCAGTTCTTC
TRBJ2-2 14 once . TRBV6-1 CASNSGAVGGELFF TGTGCCAGCAACAGTGGTGCGGTTGGTGGGGAGCTGTTTTTT
TRBJ1-2 14 . TRBD1 TRBV7-2 CASRAGTGGYGYTF TGTGCCAGCCGGGCCGGGACAGGGGGCTATGGCTACACCTTC
TRBJ2-5 14 few TRBD1 TRBV12-3/TRBV12-4 CASSGDRGPETQYF TGTGCCAGCAGTGGGGACAGGGGGCCAGAGACCCAGTACTTC
TRBJ1-6 13 . . TRBV2 CASTSGQPKPLHF TGTGCCAGCACATCAGGACAGCCTAAACCCCTCCACTTT
TRBJ2-4 18 . TRBD2 TRBV28 CASTRTSGGPVAKNIQYF TGTGCCAGCACTCGTACTAGCGGGGGCCCTGTAGCCAAAAACATTCAGTACTTC
TRBJ1-2 16 . TRBD1 TRBV6-5 CASSYSNRDRLTGYTF TGTGCCAGCAGTTACTCGAACCGGGACAGGTTGACTGGCTACACCTTC
TRBJ2-3 16 . TRBD2 TRBV3-1 CASSRPTSGVTDTQYF TGTGCCAGCAGCCGCCCGACTAGCGGGGTTACAGATACGCAGTATTTT
TRBJ2-1 16 once . TRBV12-3/TRBV12-4 CASTQQTGGPFNEQFF TGTGCCAGCACCCAACAAACAGGCGGACCGTTCAATGAGCAGTTCTTC
TRBJ2-1 13 . . TRBV5-1 CASSLAAVNEQFF TGCGCCAGCAGCTTGGCGGCAGTGAATGAGCAGTTCTTC
TRBJ2-3 12 . TRBD1 TRBV29-1 CSSIQGGDTQYF TGCAGCTCCATACAGGGGGGAGATACGCAGTATTTT
TRBJ2-1 15 . TRBD1 TRBV2 CASSEAGTGRREQFF TGTGCCAGCAGTGAAGCCGGGACAGGGCGGAGGGAGCAGTTCTTC